Listed below are T cell receptor beta chains from one sample, sequenced in a study of shared clonotypes between healthy human individuals. Assay: immunoSEQ multiplex PCR; the TCRdb copy retains only in-frame clones and omits some. Of 2 million to 2.5 million clones listed, around 95% were seen once; the top ten hold 0.1% to 0.15%. The sequenced sample was naive CD4+ T cells sorted from blood. The origin of the receptors is a man younger than 35 in good health. Both conserved end residues are part of each CDR3. A D gene is named only where the DNA matches it firmly. Some rows have no size entry. The others give once, few or many, or a class for an expanded clone.

d_gene | j_gene | len | v_gene | abundance | CDR3nt | CDR3aa
- | TRBJ1-1 | 14 | TRBV28 | - | TGTGCCAGCAGTTTAACAGGCGCGAACACTGAAGCTTTCTTT | CASSLTGANTEAFF
TRBD1 | TRBJ1-4 | 16 | TRBV18 | - | TGTGCCAGCTCACCTCCCGGACAGGGCCTAAATGAAAAACTGTTTTTT | CASSPPGQGLNEKLFF
TRBD1 | TRBJ1-1 | 15 | TRBV6-1 | - | TGTGCCAGCAGCCCTCCCGGGACAGTCTACACTGAAGCTTTCTTT | CASSPPGTVYTEAFF
- | TRBJ1-1 | 14 | TRBV14 | - | TGTGCCAGCAGCCAAGGGGCAGGGTTCACTGAAGCTTTCTTT | CASSQGAGFTEAFF
TRBD2 | TRBJ2-1 | 13 | TRBV29-1 | - | TGCAGCGCCCGTGGACTAGCGGGAACTGAGCAGTTCTTC | CSARGLAGTEQFF
TRBD1 | TRBJ2-1 | 15 | TRBV11-2 | - | TGTGCCAGCAGCCCGGACAGGGGGGCCTACAATGAGCAGTTCTTC | CASSPDRGAYNEQFF
- | TRBJ1-5 | 13 | TRBV19 | - | TGTGCCAGTAGTACAGGTCAGAATCAGCCCCAGCATTTT | CASSTGQNQPQHF
TRBD2 | TRBJ2-1 | 15 | TRBV10-3 | - | TGTGCCATCAGTCGGACTAGCGGGGGAAACGATGAGCAGTTCTTC | CAISRTSGGNDEQFF
- | TRBJ2-3 | 13 | TRBV9 | - | TGTGCCAGCAGCGTGAGGGGCGTGGATACGCAGTATTTT | CASSVRGVDTQYF
TRBD1 | TRBJ1-1 | 13 | TRBV5-8 | - | TGTGCCAGCTCCAGGGGGCTGAACACTGAAGCTTTCTTT | CASSRGLNTEAFF
- | TRBJ2-3 | 13 | TRBV12-5 | - | TGTGCTAGTGGTTTGAATGGAGTGGATACGCAGTATTTT | CASGLNGVDTQYF
TRBD1 | TRBJ2-7 | 15 | TRBV7-2 | - | TGTGCCAGCAGCTTAGCTGGGACAGTGCCCTACGAGCAGTACTTC | CASSLAGTVPYEQYF
- | TRBJ2-3 | 14 | TRBV10-2 | few | TGCGCCAGCAGTGAGGGTGGTAGCACAGATACGCAGTATTTT | CASSEGGSTDTQYF
TRBD1 | TRBJ1-5 | 16 | TRBV30 | - | TGTGCCTGGAGTACAGGGGGAACTTATAGCAATCAGCCCCAGCATTTT | CAWSTGGTYSNQPQHF
- | TRBJ1-2 | 13 | TRBV28 | - | TGTGCCAGCAGTTCCATCGCTCAGCGGGGCTACACCTTC | CASSSIAQRGYTF
- | TRBJ1-1 | 16 | TRBV5-1 | once | TGCGCCAGCAGCTTGGCGCTATCGGACTGGCCCACTGAAGCTTTCTTT | CASSLALSDWPTEAFF
TRBD1 | TRBJ1-5 | 14 | TRBV19 | few | TGTGCCAGTAGCCAACAGGGGGCCTATCAGCCCCAGCATTTT | CASSQQGAYQPQHF